This TCR beta chain emerged from a study of T cells in Graves' hyperthyroidism and ophthalmopathy (dated by TCRdb to between 2018 and 2021). Study-wide context: Peripheral blood samples were taken at the time of initial diagnosis, prior to any treatment. A discovery cohort of 95 to 100 patients, 43 with Graves' ophthalmopathy and 55 to 60 with stable Graves' hyperthyroidism, was used to find distinguishing TCR V-J signatures. Prospective prediction of ophthalmopathy was tested in an independent validation cohort of 18 to 20 hyperthyroidism patients and 15 to 17 patients who later progressed to ophthalmopathy. The roughly 100 discovery patients were randomly split 7:3 into training and test sets. Thyroid tissue and blood T-cell repertoires from roughly 6 Graves' hyperthyroidism patients were also compared in the study. After blood sampling, hyperthyroidism patients were treated with methimazole at a starting dose of 30 mg daily, and ophthalmopathy patients were treated with high-dose intravenous methylprednisolone. According to the paper, TCR Vbeta CDR3 sequencing was carried out on 120 to 150 peripheral blood samples, which came from fewer than 50 ophthalmopathy, around 75 hyperthyroidism and some 17 progressor patients. Overall results and qualifications from the work: Ophthalmopathy was separated from stable hyperthyroidism by a 13 V-J signature model, with around 88% sensitivity and about 81% specificity obtained in cross-validation and 80%/75% obtained in testing. Most expanded thyroid clonotypes (frequency above 0.001) were also found in blood, which suggests that blood repertoires may mirror thyroid immune responses. Sample size was not statistically predetermined, and blinding of investigators to group allocation was not performed. In validation, the model predicted progression to ophthalmopathy a median of roughly 6.1 months before onset, with 70% to 71% sensitivity and roughly 72% specificity.

The TCR beta CDR3 regions were amplified from RNA transcripts. For the first round of RT-PCR on the TCR CDR3, the HTBI primer set was used together with the Qiagen OneStep RT-PCR kit. Libraries were constructed in a second round of multiplex PCR, after which size selection and purification were performed. Paired-end sequencing of the libraries was performed with 100 bp reads on an Illumina HiSeq2000. The authors' pipeline ran thus. Raw data were processed with SOAPnuke, discarding reads with adapters, uncalled bases, mean Phred below 15, or no exact constant-primer or identifier match. COPE v1.2.5 was used to merge the high-quality paired reads, and each unique nucleotide sequence was defined as a clonotype. MiTCR v1.1 was used to align clonotypes to the IMGT TRBV, TRBD and TRBJ reference segments. The analysis was restricted to V-J combinations with a frequency above 0.0001, which together covered 99.2% of the repertoires. The TCS score was defined as F50 (clonal expansion) divided by E x V (chaos), with BLOSUM62-based TCRdist calculated between CDR3 peptides within each V-J. Welch's t-statistics and random forest reduced around 510 V-J features to 10 to 15, which were used in a naive Bayes classifier (R e1071). The public reads were run again by TCRdb, first through fastp at Q25 and then through MiXCR, and only productive beta chains were kept. When rows share a CDR3 protein, they turn into one entry using the most common DNA and genes. None of the V and J calls come from the authors' own analysis; TCRdb made them. The table for this sample lists approximately 600,000 distinct CDR3 sequences; around 21% of them were counted only once. Roughly 30% of the sample goes to the ten largest clones.

The CDR3, cysteine through phenylalanine, is 15 amino acids long. Only the CDR3 part of the read is kept: 45 bases, read in frame from the first base. Reading the germline V gene gives CDR1 SGHTA and CDR2 FQGNSA. V is cut by 1 base and J by 1 base, and the space between the germline ends is 7 bases. Notes on this clonotype: There is no known antigen for this receptor. There are no base qualities to consult, and no much larger clone falls within one base.

Ophthalmopathy patients had moderately to severely active disease, with a Clinical Activity Score of 3 or more, a NOSPECS grade of 4 or more, and a disease duration of less than 3 months. Any patient with an uncontrolled infection, another autoimmune disease, pregnancy or lactation was excluded. Diagnoses were established on the basis of clinical symptoms, serum thyroxine and TRAb, thyroid ultrasound, and orbital computed tomography. Ficoll-Paque density gradient centrifugation was used to isolate PBMCs from about 10 ml of fresh peripheral blood. Total RNA was extracted with Trizol reagent, and quality was checked on an Agilent 2100 Bioanalyzer.

The chain links TRBV7-2 with TRBJ2-2, with an unclear D gene assignment. This sequence was found in a man aged 25 to 40 with Graves' ophthalmopathy. Sequencing was done on a sample of blood. The CDR3 region has the sequence CASSLVTLNTGELFF. The nucleotides are TGTGCCAGCAGCTTAGTTACCCTGAACACCGGGGAGCTGTTTTTT. The reference TRBV7-2 and TRBJ2-2 proteins fill in what lies around the CDR3, so the full variable domain reads GAGVSQSPSNKVTEKGKDVELRCDPISGHTALYWYRQSLGQGLEFLIYFQGNSAPDKSGLPSDRFSAERTGGSVSTLTIQRTQQEDSAVYLCASSLVTLNTGELFFGEGSRLTVL.